This passage covers 14 T cell receptor beta chains from one sample sequenced in a study of cytomegalovirus exposure and HLA in healthy donors. The repertoire was sequenced with immunoSEQ multiplex PCR; TCRdb's copy has only in-frame clones and lacks some. The sample contains about 160,000 clones, more than 70% of which appear only once. Sequenced material: PBMCs. These receptors came from a man aged 25 to 40 in good health and CMV-seropositive.

The chain has TRBV7-3 and TRBJ2-2; no clear D gene. The V end lost 5 bases, the J end lost 8 bases, and 6 bases lay between the germline ends. The CDR3 length is 11 residues. The germline V gene has CDR1 SGHTA and CDR2 FQGTGA. The CDR3 spells CASSPGGELFF. The CDR3 nucleotides read TGTGCCAGCAGCCCCGGTGGGGAGCTGTTTTTT.

The genes are TRBV5-6 and TRBJ2-7; 9 nucleotides align to TRBD1. Germline V lookup: CDR1 SGHDT, CDR2 YYEEEE. The length of the CDR3 is 14 residues. V shed 4 bases, J shed 5 bases, and the junction held 7 bases outside the gene matches. The CDR3 DNA is TGTGCCAGCAGCGGATACAGGGGGCAAGACGAGCAGTACTTC. This gives the protein CASSGYRGQDEQYF.

J is TRBJ1-4 and V is TRBV30; the D gene is possibly TRBD1 (6 bases). Germline CDR1 is GTSNPN and CDR2 is SVGIG (reference sequence). This CDR3 comprises 12 residues. Here the CDR3 reads CASGQPNEKLFF. CDR3 sequence (DNA): TGTGCTTCAGGACAGCCTAATGAAAAACTGTTTTTT. Using reference TRBV30 and TRBJ1-4 for the parts outside the CDR3, the full variable domain is SQTIHQWPATLVQPVGSPLSLECTVEGTSNPNLYWYRQAAGRGLQLLFYSVGIGQISSEVPQNLSASRPQDRQFILSSKKLLLSDSGFYLCASGQPNEKLFFGSGTQLSVL.

The V gene is TRBV27, the J gene TRBJ2-2; the match to TRBD1 covers 8 bases. Per germline, CDR1 MNHEY and CDR2 SMNVEV (reference sequence). This CDR3 is 17 amino acids long. V lost 6 bases and J lost 3; bases outside the gene matches: 12. Written as DNA, the CDR3 is TGTGCCAGCAGCCCAACATCCAGGGGGCGTTACACCGGGGAGCTGTTTTTT. It codes for CASSPTSRGRYTGELFF.

The chain carries TRBV5-1 and TRBJ2-1; 13 positions agree with TRBD2. Germline CDR1 reads SGHRS; CDR2 reads YFSETQ. The CDR3 contains 17 residues. Trimming took 0 bases from V and 5 from J; bases not matched to a gene: 5. The chain's CDR3 is CASSLGNGLAGDNEQFF. CDR3 DNA: TGCGCCAGCAGCTTGGGAAACGGACTAGCGGGAGACAATGAGCAGTTCTTC.

This sequence joins TRBV28 and TRBJ2-7, with 8 bases matching TRBD1. The CDR3 contains 14 residues. Trimming cost V 10 bases and J 0 bases; bases outside gene matches: 8. CDR1 is MDHEN and CDR2 is SYDVKM in the germline V gene. CDR3 sequence reads: CATLGTGYSYEQYF. CDR3 nucleotide sequence: TGTGCCACGCTGGGGACAGGTTACTCCTACGAGCAGTACTTC.

This chain joins TRBV19 and TRBJ2-7; a possible D gene is TRBD2 (6 bases). The CDR3 length is 16 residues. In germline, CDR1 is LNHDA, CDR2 SQIVND (reference sequence). Trimming pared 5 bases from V and 1 base from J, leaving 18 bases between. CDR3 bases: TGTGCCAGTAGTCCGATTTGGGGGGATCTATCCTACGAGCAGTACTTC. It encodes CASSPIWGDLSYEQYF.

The chain is built from TRBV5-1 and TRBJ2-2, with D perhaps TRBD2 (6 bases). V lost 4 bases to trimming and J lost 1 base, with 11 bases between them. Germline V gene lookup returns CDR1 SGHRS and CDR2 YFSETQ. CDR3 length: 15 amino acids. CDR3 nucleotides: TGCGCCAGCAGCATTGGGCGGGGGAACACCGGGGAGCTGTTTTTT. It codes for CASSIGRGNTGELFF. Drawing the rest from reference TRBV5-1 and TRBJ2-2, the complete variable domain is KAGVTQTPRYLIKTRGQQVTLSCSPISGHRSVSWYQQTPGQGLQFLFEYFSETQRNKGNFPGRFSGRQFSNSRSEMNVSTLELGDSALYLCASSIGRGNTGELFFGEGSRLTVL.

This chain connects TRBV7-3 to TRBJ2-7; D is unresolved. This CDR3 has 13 amino acids. The V gene's germline CDR1 is SGHTA and CDR2 FQGTGA. Between the trimmed V and J ends, which lost 2 bases and 1 base, there was a span of 6 bases. CDR3 nucleotide sequence: TGTGCCAGCAGCTTACCGGGTTCCTACGAGCAGTACTTC. It translates to CASSLPGSYEQYF.

The rearrangement joins TRBV4-2 to TRBJ2-2, with TRBD1 matching over 9 bases. Germline trimming cut 0 bases from V and 6 bases from J; bases unmatched to any gene: 5. Germline assignment: CDR1 LGHNA and CDR2 YNFKEQ. The CDR3 length is 16 residues. The CDR3 sequence is CASSQDWDREAGELFF. DNA for the CDR3: TGTGCCAGCAGCCAAGATTGGGACAGGGAAGCCGGGGAGCTGTTTTTT.

J is TRBJ1-1 and V is TRBV18, with no clear D. Germline CDR1 and CDR2: KGHSH and LQKENI. The V end lost 3 bases, the J end lost 8 bases, and 7 bases lay between the germline ends. CDR3 length: 11 amino acids. The CDR3 region is CASSPAGEAFF. In DNA form, the CDR3 reads TGTGCCAGCTCACCGGCGGGGGAAGCTTTCTTT.

V gene TRBV4-3 combines with J gene TRBJ1-2, with 7 bases matching TRBD1. With V trimmed by 8 bases and J by 3 bases, 15 bases remained unmatched. Germline V gene lookup returns CDR1 LGHNA and CDR2 YSLEER. This CDR3 comprises 16 residues. The CDR3 spells CASAPRGGGGDYGYTF. CDR3 DNA sequence: TGCGCCAGCGCCCCGAGAGGGGGCGGAGGTGACTATGGCTACACCTTC.

The chain is built from TRBV20-1 and TRBJ2-7, with 8 positions matching TRBD1. Trimming at V came to 7 bases and at J to 6 bases, leaving 5 bases not matched to a gene. Per the germline V gene, CDR1 is DFQATT and CDR2 is SNEGSKA (reference sequence). The CDR3 extends over 11 amino acids. CDR3 in DNA: TGCAGTGTCAGGGGGCCCGGCGAGCAGTACTTC. Amino acids: CSVRGPGEQYF.

The chain joins TRBV7-2 to TRBJ1-5; D is undetermined. The CDR3 totals 15 residues. Trimming cost V 1 base and J 7 bases, with 14 bases left between them. Germline V gene lookup returns CDR1 SGHTA and CDR2 FQGNSA. CDR3 loop: CASSLEAGVRQPQHF. CDR3 nucleotide sequence: TGTGCCAGCAGCTTAGAAGCTGGAGTTAGACAGCCCCAGCATTTT.